These 17 T cell receptor beta chains were all obtained from the same sample, sequenced in a study of blood T cell repertoires in COVID-19. TCRdb's copy holds only in-frame clones and misses some; the assay was immunoSEQ multiplex PCR. The sample consists of approximately 200,000 clones, around 80% of them appearing once. Sequences were obtained from peripheral blood. The receptors were sampled from a woman at least 80 years old with COVID-19, enrolled during active disease.

V usage is TRBV7-9 and J usage is TRBJ2-2; the match to TRBD1 covers 7 bases. Germline-derived CDR1 and CDR2 are SEHNR and FQNEAQ (reference sequence). This CDR3 is built from 13 residues. Unmatched junction bases numbered 3, after V lost 6 bases and J lost 5 bases. The CDR3 nucleotides are TGTGCCAGCAGGTTGACAGGGACCGGGGAGCTGTTTTTT. The encoded protein is CASRLTGTGELFF.

The genes are TRBV5-1 and TRBJ1-6, with a tentative D call TRBD1 (6 bases). The CDR3 is 15 residues long. Germline V gives CDR1 SGHRS, CDR2 YFSETQ. Trimming removed 4 bases from V and 9 bases from J, with 17 bases in between. For the CDR3, the DNA is TGCGCCAGCAGCCCCGCGGCAGGGGACGGTTCACCCCTCCACTTT. It codes for CASSPAAGDGSPLHF.

This chain connects TRBV5-1 to TRBJ2-3, with 13 bases that match TRBD2. Trimming at V came to 4 bases and at J to 2 bases, leaving 7 bases not matched to a gene. The germline V gene has CDR1 SGHRS and CDR2 YFSETQ. The CDR3 runs 17 residues. The CDR3 reads CASSLAGLAGTTDTQYF. In DNA, the CDR3 is TGCGCCAGCAGCCTCGCGGGACTAGCGGGGACCACAGATACGCAGTATTTT.

The chain uses TRBV7-2 and TRBJ1-2; 8 nucleotides align to TRBD1. The CDR3 is made up of 16 amino acids. Germline V CDR1 and CDR2: SGHTA, FQGNSA. The junction had 19 bases not matched to a gene; V was cut back by 5 bases and J by 11 bases. CDR3 DNA: TGTGCCAGCAGCCCAAGGCCTCACAGGGGGGAAGTAGGGTACACCTTC. Its translation: CASSPRPHRGEVGYTF.

The V gene is TRBV5-1, the J gene TRBJ2-5, with 10 positions matching TRBD2. Trimming took 4 bases from V and 6 from J; bases not matched to a gene: 15. CDR3 size: 17 residues. CDR1 is SGHRS and CDR2 is YFSETQ in the germline V gene. Here the CDR3 DNA reads TGCGCCAGCAGCACCCCGACCTCTAGCGGGAGCACTAAGACCCAGTACTTC. Its protein product is CASSTPTSSGSTKTQYF.

This clone was recorded only once. The chain links TRBV2 to TRBJ1-3, with TRBD1 matching 7 bases. The V and J ends lost 8 bases and 4 bases, in that order; junction bases with no gene match: 8. Germline values: CDR1 SNHLY, CDR2 FYNNEI. The CDR3 runs 14 residues. CDR3: CASSVGGLGNTIYF. In DNA form, the CDR3 reads TGTGCCAGCTCGGTAGGGGGCTTGGGAAACACCATATATTTT. The variable domain in full, with the rest retrieved from reference TRBV2 and TRBJ1-3, is EPEVTQTPSHQVTQMGQEVILRCVPISNHLYFYWYRQILGQKVEFLVSFYNNEISEKSEIFDDQFSVERPDGSNFTLKIRSTKLEDSAMYFCASSVGGLGNTIYFGEGSWLTVV.

The chain carries TRBV7-2 and TRBJ1-1; D is ambiguous. The ends were cut back, 2 bases at V and 5 bases at J, with 9 bases in the middle. CDR3 size: 13 residues. Germline CDR1 reads SGHTA; CDR2 reads FQGNSA. CDR3 sequence reads: CASSLNPRTEAFF. In DNA form, the CDR3 reads TGTGCCAGCAGCTTAAACCCCCGGACTGAAGCTTTCTTT. Drawing the rest from reference TRBV7-2 and TRBJ1-1, the complete variable domain is GAGVSQSPSNKVTEKGKDVELRCDPISGHTALYWYRQSLGQGLEFLIYFQGNSAPDKSGLPSDRFSAERTGGSVSTLTIQRTQQEDSAVYLCASSLNPRTEAFFGQGTRLTVV.

The CDR3 region has the DNA TGTGCCAGTAGTTTAAGGGACAGATACCAAGAGACCCAGTACTTC. Translation: CASSLRDRYQETQYF. The gene calls are TRBV19 and TRBJ2-5; 7 bases fit TRBD1. V lost 5 bases, J lost 0 bases, and 6 bases stayed unmatched. This CDR3 comprises 15 residues. The germline gives CDR1 LNHDA, CDR2 SQIVND (reference sequence).

This clone was found once. Other DNA sequences in this specimen translate into the identical CDR3. The CDR3: CASRGDVSGSSYEQYF. The CDR3 DNA sequence: TGTGCCAGTAGAGGGGACGTTAGCGGGAGCTCCTACGAGCAGTACTTC. The chain combines TRBV21-1 with TRBJ2-7; the table gives TRBD2 as D, unverified against the DNA. TRBV21-1 is noted as a pseudogene. This CDR3 has 16 amino acids.

The chain has TRBV12-3 or TRBV12-4 and TRBJ2-7, with a weak D call TRBD1 (5 bases). CDR3 size: 11 residues. V was pared by 4 bases and J by 6 bases, with 7 bases between. The CDR3 loop reads CASSSGREQYF. The CDR3, as DNA: TGTGCCAGCAGTTCAGGGCGCGAGCAGTACTTC.

The chain is built from TRBV5-6 and TRBJ1-4, with 11 bases aligning to TRBD1. The V gene end was trimmed by 3 bases and the J gene end by 13 bases; junction bases not matched to a gene: 8. Germline V gene data show CDR1 as SGHDT and CDR2 as YYEEEE. The CDR3 loop spans 14 amino acids. CDR3 DNA: TGTGCCAGCAGCTCCCGGGACAGGGGGACTCGACTGTTTTTT. Encoded protein: CASSSRDRGTRLFF.

This chain uses TRBV11-1 with TRBJ2-3; D gene unclear. CDR1 SGHAT and CDR2 FQDESV come from the germline V gene (reference sequence). Trimming cost V 4 bases and J 5 bases, with 7 bases left between them. This CDR3 region has 12 residues. CDR3 coding DNA: TGTGCCAGCAGCTCCAGGATAGATACGCAGTATTTT. As protein: CASSSRIDTQYF.

The chain recombines TRBV27 with TRBJ1-2; D is undetermined. The CDR3 spans 16 residues. The V and J ends lost 4 bases and 6 bases respectively, with 21 bases between them. The germline gives CDR1 MNHEY, CDR2 SMNVEV (reference sequence). The CDR3 reads CASSSPSGGSVNGYTF. The CDR3, as DNA: TGTGCCAGCAGTTCCCCGTCGGGAGGGTCCGTAAATGGCTACACCTTC.

This rearrangement joins TRBV20-1 to TRBJ2-5, with a tentative D call TRBD1 (5 bases). The CDR3 consists of 15 residues. V lost 3 bases, J lost 7 bases, and 21 bases lay in between. Germline values: CDR1 DFQATT, CDR2 SNEGSKA (reference sequence). The DNA of the CDR3 is TGCAGTGCTAGTCAAGGGGCGCGTACTAAGGTGACCCAGTACTTC. This translates into CSASQGARTKVTQYF.

The chain employs TRBV7-9 and TRBJ2-5; a weak D match, TRBD2 (6 bases). V shed 4 bases and J shed 4 bases, with 25 bases lying between them. The CDR3 is 18 amino acids. CDR1 and CDR2 from the germline V gene are SEHNR and FQNEAQ (reference sequence). The CDR3 DNA is TGTGCCAGCAGCTACTTCTTACGGGGGAGAGGCGTCGTAGAGACCCAGTACTTC. Amino acid sequence: CASSYFLRGRGVVETQYF.

The chain is built from TRBV4-1 and TRBJ2-1, with 8 bases that match TRBD1. Looked up from germline, CDR1 is MGHRA and CDR2 is YSYEKL. V was clipped by 0 bases and J by 3 bases; unmatched bases: 1. The CDR3 spans 15 residues. In DNA form, the CDR3 reads TGCGCCAGCAGCCAAGAAGGACAGGGCTACAATGAGCAGTTCTTC. This sequence encodes CASSQEGQGYNEQFF.

The chain recombines TRBV5-1 with TRBJ2-7; D is ambiguous. Germline values: CDR1 SGHRS, CDR2 YFSETQ. Trimming took off 6 bases at V and 2 bases at J, with 15 bases between the two ends. The CDR3 contains 14 residues. CDR3 DNA sequence: TGCGCCAGCAAGGTAGGTGACATTACCTACGAGCAGTACTTC. It translates to CASKVGDITYEQYF.